What follows are 15 T cell receptor beta chains derived from one specimen sequenced in a study of T cell changes during pregnancy in multiple sclerosis. Assay: immunoSEQ multiplex PCR; the TCRdb copy retains only in-frame clones and omits some. The sample has 40,000 to 45,000 clones; around 93% are singletons. The sequences come from CD4+ T cells from peripheral blood mononuclear cells, collected in the third trimester of pregnancy. The receptors stem from a female donor with multiple sclerosis, enrolled in a pregnancy study.

Only a few counts were recorded for this clone. The rearrangement joins TRBV9 to TRBJ1-5; D is possibly TRBD1 (5 bases). The CDR3 has 14 amino acids. Trimming pared 3 bases from V and 7 bases from J, leaving 14 bases between. Per the germline V gene, CDR1 is SGDLS and CDR2 is YYNGEE. The CDR3 spells CASSAQDRGQPQHF. The DNA for the CDR3 is TGTGCCAGCAGCGCACAGGATAGGGGACAGCCCCAGCATTTT.

V usage is TRBV5-1 and J usage is TRBJ1-2; D might be TRBD1 (5 bases). CDR1 is SGHRS, CDR2 YFSETQ, per germline. The CDR3 is made up of 15 amino acids. V lost 3 bases and J 3 bases, leaving 15 bases between the germline ends. The CDR3 DNA is TGCGCCAGCAGCTCGGCAGGGTCCGTGGACTATGGCTACACCTTC. Residues: CASSSAGSVDYGYTF.

This rearrangement joins TRBV7-9 to TRBJ1-2; tentative D call: TRBD1 (5 bases). Trimming cost V 11 bases and J 3 bases, with 13 bases left between them. The CDR3 contains 12 residues. Per the germline V gene, CDR1 is SEHNR and CDR2 is FQNEAQ (reference sequence). CDR3 in amino acids: CAVGRAYYGYTF. The CDR3 DNA sequence: TGTGCCGTCGGCAGGGCTTACTATGGCTACACCTTC.

The gene calls are TRBV18 and TRBJ1-3, with 11 bases that match TRBD1. This CDR3 has 17 residues. Unmatched junction bases numbered 7, after V lost 0 bases and J lost 6 bases. The germline V gene has CDR1 KGHSH and CDR2 LQKENI. The CDR3 DNA reads as TGTGCCAGCTCACCACCGGACAGGGGGCGACCTCTAAACACCATATATTTT. It encodes CASSPPDRGRPLNTIYF. The full variable domain, in which reference TRBV18 and TRBJ1-3 provide the parts outside the CDR3, is NAGVMQNPRHLVRRRGQEARLRCSPMKGHSHVYWYRQLPEEGLKFMVYLQKENIIDESGMPKERFSAEFPKEGPSILRIQQVVRGDSAAYFCASSPPDRGRPLNTIYFGEGSWLTVV.

The genes are TRBV28 and TRBJ2-2, with 7 bases identical to TRBD2. V was clipped by 1 base and J by 0 bases; unmatched bases: 8. This CDR3 has 18 amino acids. Germline CDR1 is MDHEN and CDR2 is SYDVKM. The CDR3 DNA reads as TGTGCCAGCAGTTTATTAGGGCTAGCGGAAACGAACACCGGGGAGCTGTTTTTT. Protein: CASSLLGLAETNTGELFF.

The chain carries TRBV7-6 and TRBJ2-7; 10 nucleotides match TRBD1. The CDR3 is 14 amino acids. J gave up 8 bases and V 2 bases, and 6 bases lay outside the gene matches. Germline CDR1 is SGHVS and CDR2 is FNYEAQ. The DNA for the CDR3 is TGTGCCAGCAGCTTAACCTCGGGACAGGGGCAGCAGTACTTC. This encodes CASSLTSGQGQQYF.

The V and J genes are TRBV7-2 and TRBJ2-3, with TRBD2 identical over 7 bases. V was pared by 5 bases and J by 4 bases, with 6 bases of the junction left unmatched. Germline-derived CDR1 and CDR2 are SGHTA and FQGNSA. This CDR3 has 14 residues. CDR3: CASSHSGVADTQYF. In DNA, the CDR3 is TGTGCCAGCAGCCACAGCGGGGTCGCAGATACGCAGTATTTT.

The CDR3, as DNA: TGTGCCAGCTCAACCGGACCGGGGATAGGAACCCAGTACTTC. Amino acid sequence: CASSTGPGIGTQYF. V usage is TRBV18 and J usage is TRBJ2-5, with a tentative D call TRBD2 (5 bases). The V end lost 5 bases, the J end lost 8 bases, and 18 bases lay between the germline ends. CDR3 length: 14 residues. The V gene's germline CDR1 is KGHSH and CDR2 LQKENI.

This chain joins TRBV6-1 and TRBJ1-3, with D hard to call. Germline CDR1 is MNHNS and CDR2 is SASEGT. Trimming pared 2 bases from V and 4 bases from J, leaving 9 bases between. The CDR3 totals 14 residues. The CDR3 sequence: CASSERGRGNTIYF. CDR3 sequence (DNA): TGTGCCAGCAGTGAACGGGGAAGGGGAAACACCATATATTTT.

The V gene is TRBV28, the J gene TRBJ1-4, with unresolved D. Trimming removed 7 bases at V and 10 bases at J, with 16 bases between. The CDR3 extends over 13 amino acids. Germline CDR1 reads MDHEN; CDR2 reads SYDVKM. The CDR3, as DNA: TGTGCCAGCAACTTCCGGGGAGGCCTAAAACTGTTTTTT. It codes for CASNFRGGLKLFF.

V and J are TRBV28 and TRBJ1-3, with 7 bases identical to TRBD1. The CDR3 loop spans 14 amino acids. V shed 10 bases, J shed 0 bases, and the junction held 6 bases outside the gene matches. CDR1 is MDHEN, CDR2 SYDVKM, per germline. The CDR3 bases are TGTGCCACCCTGGACAGGCACTCTGGAAACACCATATATTTT. It is translated as CATLDRHSGNTIYF. Full variable domain (missing parts from reference TRBV28 and TRBJ1-3): DVKVTQSSRYLVKRTGEKVFLECVQDMDHENMFWYRQDPGLGLRLIYFSYDVKMKEKGDIPEGYSVSREKKERFSLILESASTNQTSMYLCATLDRHSGNTIYFGEGSWLTVV.

CDR3: CASSLGGETYNEQFF. The CDR3 DNA reads TGTGCCAGCAGTTTAGGCGGGGAAACCTACAATGAGCAGTTCTTC. The chain uses TRBV28 and TRBJ2-1; a weak D match, TRBD2 (6 bases). In germline, CDR1 is MDHEN, CDR2 SYDVKM. The CDR3 spans 15 residues. V lost 2 bases and J lost 2, with 10 bases in between.

The J gene is TRBJ2-6, the V gene TRBV11-2; a weak D match, TRBD2 (6 bases). Germline V gene lookup returns CDR1 SGHAT and CDR2 FQNNGV. This CDR3 contains 17 residues. Trimming removed 6 bases at V and 0 bases at J, with 15 bases between. The CDR3 sequence: CASSLPGAGSGANVLTF. CDR3 sequence (DNA): TGTGCCAGCAGTTTGCCTGGAGCGGGCTCTGGGGCCAACGTCCTGACTTTC.

The V and J genes are TRBV5-1 and TRBJ1-3; D not resolved. The ends were cut back, 5 bases at V and 0 bases at J, with 12 bases in the middle. The CDR3 sequence is 15 residues long. Germline V gene data show CDR1 as SGHRS and CDR2 as YFSETQ. DNA for the CDR3: TGCGCCAGCAGGACTTCATTGAGCTCTGGAAACACCATATATTTT. Residues: CASRTSLSSGNTIYF.

The chain has TRBV2 and TRBJ1-5, with D tentatively TRBD1 (5 bases). CDR1 is SNHLY and CDR2 is FYNNEI in the germline V gene. The CDR3 length is 11 residues. V lost 5 bases and J lost 7, with 6 bases in between. The CDR3 spells CASSRGQPQHF. The CDR3 nucleotides are TGTGCCAGCAGTAGGGGCCAGCCCCAGCATTTT. Filled out from reference TRBV2 and TRBJ1-5, the complete variable domain reads EPEVTQTPSHQVTQMGQEVILRCVPISNHLYFYWYRQILGQKVEFLVSFYNNEISEKSEIFDDQFSVERPDGSNFTLKIRSTKLEDSAMYFCASSRGQPQHFGDGTRLSIL.